This TCR beta chain was obtained from a study of blood T cell repertoires in COVID-19. Overall study context: Both acute and convalescent COVID-19 samples were obtained from the United States, Italy and Spain. Sample material is recorded as cDNA or gDNA derived from T cells, B-cell-depleted T cells, or PBMCs.

This CDR3 contains 17 residues. V was pared by 0 bases and J by 4 bases, with 9 bases of the junction left unmatched. Germline CDR1 reads LGHNA; CDR2 reads YNFKEQ. Per the study methods: Amplification with reference gene primers provided the estimates of nucleated cell counts. Assay: immunoSEQ multiplex PCR; the TCRdb copy retains only in-frame clones and omits some. V, J and clone size are those of that table, while D and trimming were read from the DNA. The profile shows roughly 130,000 clones, 90% of them singletons. This sequence was found in a man in his forties or fifties with active COVID-19. The chain has TRBV4-2 and TRBJ2-5; TRBD2 agrees at 9 bases. Sequenced material: peripheral blood. The CDR3 protein is CASSQDLSGGKGETQYF. As DNA, the CDR3 is TGTGCCAGCAGCCAAGATCTGAGCGGGGGGAAAGGAGAGACCCAGTACTTC.